This T cell receptor beta chain derives from a study of T cell repertoires in cytomegalovirus infection. Study overall: Matching HLA type and CMV infection were both indicated by public TCR beta signatures. Points from the study as a whole: Dominant in the ex vivo response were TCR beta clonotypes restricted by HLA-C and specific for CMV.

This clonotype has more than one count but fewer than ten. The target antigen is unknown. Germline V gives CDR1 SGHRS, CDR2 YFSETQ. This CDR3 contains 18 residues. Trimming left V 3 bases short and J 3 bases short, with 21 bases between. TCRdb re-called the reads through MiXCR, storing one row per CDR3 protein. The sample includes under 850,000 distinct CDR3 sequences, roughly a third of them seen just once. The sequencing used cultured PBMCs, collected from culture after CMV antigen stimulation. The chain joins TRBV5-1 to TRBJ2-2, with D possibly matching TRBD2 (6 bases). This receptor was obtained from a human donor in good health (CMV status not recorded). Some clones in this sample may be carry-over from other donors' samples. The CDR3 sequence is CASSWGGTQSRHTGELFF. DNA of the CDR3: TGCGCCAGCAGCTGGGGCGGGACCCAATCCAGGCACACCGGGGAGCTGTTTTTT.